These 18 T cell receptor beta chains share one sample of origin, sequenced in a study of blood T cell repertoires in COVID-19 (dated by TCRdb to about 2020). Libraries came from the immunoSEQ multiplex PCR assay. TCRdb mirrors the immuneACCESS table, restricted to in-frame sequences. Some clones are absent from its copies; in checked studies, under half trace to an unresolved V gene, and the reason for the others is unknown. The sample yields 65,000 or so clones; about 83% were counted once. The ten most abundant clones make up around 25% of the sample. The specimen was peripheral blood. All receptors come from a human donor in a cohort sampled during active COVID-19.

This chain uses TRBV25-1 with TRBJ2-6, with unresolved D. The germline gives CDR1 MGHDK, CDR2 SYGVNS. Trimming removed 7 bases from V and 1 base from J, with 5 bases in between. The CDR3 sequence is 13 residues long. CDR3 nucleotides: TGTGCCAGCACTCTTTCTGGGGCCAACGTCCTGACTTTC. Translated: CASTLSGANVLTF.

This chain links TRBV7-9 with TRBJ2-2; D unresolved. The germline V gene encodes CDR1 SEHNR and CDR2 FQNEAQ (reference sequence). V was cut by 9 bases and J by 6 bases, with 20 bases left in between. The CDR3 loop spans 15 amino acids. The CDR3 spells CASSLKRLASGELFF. The CDR3 nucleotides read TGTGCCAGTTCTCTTAAACGCTTGGCCTCCGGGGAGCTGTTTTTT. Filled out from reference TRBV7-9 and TRBJ2-2, the complete variable domain reads DTGVSQNPRHKITKRGQNVTFRCDPISEHNRLYWYRQTLGQGPEFLTYFQNEAQLEKSRLLSDRFSAERPKGSFSTLEIQRTEQGDSAMYLCASSLKRLASGELFFGEGSRLTVL.

This sequence joins TRBV2 and TRBJ2-5; 7 positions agree with TRBD1. Losses at the gene ends were 7 bases for V and 7 bases for J; bases not matched to a gene: 6. Germline V gives CDR1 SNHLY, CDR2 FYNNEI. The CDR3 spans 12 residues. CDR3 in DNA: TGTGCCAGCAATTTCCACAGGGGGACCCAGTACTTC. Its translation is CASNFHRGTQYF.

The V and J genes are TRBV6-5 and TRBJ1-2; TRBD1 matches 7 bases. Germline CDR1 is MNHEY and CDR2 is SVGAGI. Losses at the gene ends were 4 bases for V and 4 bases for J; bases not matched to a gene: 6. The CDR3 contains 14 residues. The DNA for the CDR3 is TGTGCCAGCAGTTTAGGGGGCCTCCCCTATGGCTACACCTTC. This gives the protein CASSLGGLPYGYTF.

This clone was found a few times. The V call is TRBV5-4, the J call TRBJ2-1; 9 bases align to TRBD2. The V gene's germline CDR1 is SGHNT and CDR2 YYREEE (reference sequence). The CDR3 runs 14 residues. The ends lost 1 base at V and 9 bases at J; junction bases unmatched: 5. CDR3 nucleotide sequence: TGTGCCAGCAGCTTGACGGGACTAGCTGGTGAGCAGTTCTTC. This codes for CASSLTGLAGEQFF.

This clone appeared once. The chain combines TRBV10-2 with TRBJ1-4; D call uncertain. The ends were cut back, 9 bases at V and 6 bases at J, with 14 bases in the middle. Germline-derived CDR1 and CDR2 are WSHSY and SAAADI. This CDR3 is 13 amino acids long. This CDR3 is CASSTGRDEKLFF. The CDR3 DNA follows: TGCGCCAGTTCGACCGGGAGGGATGAAAAACTGTTTTTT.

This CDR3 is CASRSHRGRAYEQYF. The CDR3 DNA follows: TGTGCCAGCCGATCACACCGCGGGAGGGCCTACGAGCAGTACTTC. The rearrangement uses TRBV6-5 and TRBJ2-7; TRBD2 matches 9 bases. V lost 8 bases, J lost 2 bases, and 10 bases stayed unmatched. The germline CDR1 and CDR2 sequences are MNHEY and SVGAGI. This CDR3 has 15 amino acids.

Only a few counts were recorded for this clone. The rearrangement links TRBV2 to TRBJ1-5; 9 bases agree with TRBD1. The V segment lost 6 bases and the J segment 9 bases; nucleotides outside the gene matches: 6. CDR3 length equals 13 residues. Germline V CDR1 and CDR2: SNHLY, FYNNEI. The CDR3 DNA sequence: TGTGCCAGCAGGGGGGACAGGGTGTCGCCCCAGCATTTT. Translating gives CASRGDRVSPQHF.

The CDR3 is CASSREASGWNEQFF. In DNA, the CDR3 is TGTGCCAGTAGTAGGGAGGCTAGCGGGTGGAATGAGCAGTTCTTC. The chain carries TRBV19 and TRBJ2-1, with TRBD2 matching over 8 bases. Trimming took 4 bases from V and 7 from J; bases not matched to a gene: 9. There are 15 residues in the CDR3. Germline V CDR1 and CDR2: LNHDA, SQIVND (reference sequence).

This clone showed up just once. This chain connects TRBV5-1 to TRBJ1-5; D is uncertain. The CDR3 extends over 14 amino acids. Trimming pared 0 bases from V and 9 bases from J, leaving 13 bases between. Germline CDR1 reads SGHRS; CDR2 reads YFSETQ. This CDR3 is CASSLEPGEWPQHF. CDR3 coding DNA: TGCGCCAGCAGCTTGGAGCCAGGTGAGTGGCCCCAGCATTTT. The complete variable domain, with remaining parts taken from reference TRBV5-1 and TRBJ1-5, reads KAGVTQTPRYLIKTRGQQVTLSCSPISGHRSVSWYQQTPGQGLQFLFEYFSETQRNKGNFPGRFSGRQFSNSRSEMNVSTLELGDSALYLCASSLEPGEWPQHFGDGTRLSIL.

The V gene is TRBV19, the J gene TRBJ2-1; the match to TRBD1 covers 10 bases. This CDR3 comprises 15 residues. Germline V gene data show CDR1 as LNHDA and CDR2 as SQIVND (reference sequence). V lost 3 bases, J lost 8 bases, and 7 bases stayed unmatched. CDR3 amino acids: CASSIRGQGVDEQFF. CDR3 DNA: TGTGCCAGTAGTATCCGTGGACAGGGGGTGGATGAGCAGTTCTTC.

This chain links TRBV6-5 with TRBJ2-2, with TRBD1 matching over 7 bases. Germline CDR1 reads MNHEY; CDR2 reads SVGAGI. The CDR3 has 14 residues. J gave up 7 bases and V 7 bases, and 9 bases lay outside the gene matches. CDR3 DNA: TGTGCCAGCACAGACAGGGCGGGTTTCGGGGAGCTGTTTTTT. Amino acids: CASTDRAGFGELFF.

This chain uses TRBV7-6 with TRBJ2-2; TRBD2 aligns across 9 bases. CDR3 length equals 19 residues. The germline CDR1 and CDR2 sequences are SGHVS and FNYEAQ. V lost 0 bases to trimming and J lost 5 bases; unmatched junction nucleotides: 13. For the CDR3, the DNA is TGTGCCAGCAGCTTAGCTGACGTTAGCGGGAGTTTTGGTACCGGGGAGCTGTTTTTT. Amino acid sequence: CASSLADVSGSFGTGELFF.

This chain uses TRBV11-2 with TRBJ2-1, with 11 bases aligning to TRBD2. Germline V gene data show CDR1 as SGHAT and CDR2 as FQNNGV. CDR3 length equals 15 residues. V lost 6 bases, J lost 2 bases, and 3 bases stayed unmatched. The CDR3 loop reads CASRKLAGAYNEQFF. CDR3 in DNA: TGTGCCAGCAGGAAACTAGCGGGAGCCTACAATGAGCAGTTCTTC.

The chain joins TRBV4-3 to TRBJ1-1; the D gene is possibly TRBD1 (5 bases). CDR1 is LGHNA and CDR2 is YSLEER in the germline V gene. Trimming cost V 5 bases and J 4 bases, with 14 bases left between them. The CDR3 is 14 amino acids. The CDR3 DNA follows: TGCGCCAGCAGCTTTACGGGGGGGGTCACTGAAGCTTTCTTT. The encoded protein is CASSFTGGVTEAFF.

The J gene is TRBJ2-1, the V gene TRBV5-4; the D gene is possibly TRBD1 (6 bases). CDR3 length equals 15 residues. The V and J ends lost 4 bases and 4 bases respectively, with 15 bases between them. Germline loops: CDR1 SGHNT, CDR2 YYREEE (reference sequence). The CDR3 nucleotides read TGTGCCAGCAGCCCGCCAGGACAGAGTTACAATGAGCAGTTCTTC. This encodes CASSPPGQSYNEQFF. Full variable domain (rest looked up from reference TRBV5-4 and TRBJ2-1): ETGVTQSPTHLIKTRGQQVTLRCSSQSGHNTVSWYQQALGQGPQFIFQYYREEENGRGNFPPRFSGLQFPNYSSELNVNALELDDSALYLCASSPPGQSYNEQFFGPGTRLTVL.

The chain combines TRBV25-1 with TRBJ1-1, with D perhaps matching TRBD1 (5 bases). V lost 1 base, J lost 11 bases, and 14 bases lay in between. CDR3 length: 13 amino acids. Germline values: CDR1 MGHDK, CDR2 SYGVNS. The CDR3 nucleotides are TGTGCCAGCAGTGAATTTAGGGGCGGGAGGGCTTTCTTT. Translating it yields CASSEFRGGRAFF.

The rearrangement links TRBV6-8 to TRBJ1-1, with 11 bases fitting TRBD1. V shed 6 bases and J 9 bases; nucleotides not matched to a gene: 6. The CDR3 extends over 13 amino acids. The V gene's germline CDR1 is MNHGY and CDR2 SAAAGT. The CDR3 DNA reads as TGTGCCAGCAGCCACGGGACAGGGGGGAAAGCTTTCTTT. Its protein product is CASSHGTGGKAFF.